A selection of T cell receptor beta chains follows, all from one sample in a study of high-grade serous ovarian cancer treatment subgroups. TCRdb's table, derived via immunoSEQ multiplex PCR, lists solely in-frame clones and lacks some. This table holds some 33,000 clones, 75% to 85% found once. Specimen: tumor tissue. All receptors come from a human donor with high-grade serous ovarian cancer. CDR3s include the opening cysteine and the closing phenylalanine or tryptophan. A D gene is named only where the DNA matches it firmly. Clone size is given for some rows only: seen once, a few or many times, or a class if the clone is expanded.

D gene: -; J gene: TRBJ2-1; clone size: -; V gene: TRBV7-3; CDR3 protein: CASSLSPDLRAYNEQFF; CDR3 DNA: TGTGCCAGCAGCTTATCTCCGGATCTCAGGGCCTACAATGAGCAGTTCTTC
D gene: -; J gene: TRBJ1-5; clone size: -; V gene: TRBV6-5; CDR3 protein: CASSLSGGGQPQHF; CDR3 DNA: TGTGCCAGCAGCTTATCAGGTGGAGGACAGCCCCAGCATTTT
D gene: -; J gene: TRBJ2-5; clone size: -; V gene: TRBV29-1; CDR3 protein: CSVEELRETQYF; CDR3 DNA: TGCAGCGTTGAAGAATTACGTGAGACCCAGTACTTC
D gene: -; J gene: TRBJ1-5; clone size: -; V gene: TRBV28; CDR3 protein: CASSPPDNMGGGNQPQHF; CDR3 DNA: TGTGCCAGCAGCCCTCCGGATAATATGGGGGGTGGGAATCAGCCCCAGCATTTT
D gene: -; J gene: TRBJ1-5; clone size: once; V gene: TRBV7-3; CDR3 protein: CASSRSSNQPQHF; CDR3 DNA: TGTGCCAGCAGTCGATCAAGTAATCAGCCCCAGCATTTT
D gene: -; J gene: TRBJ1-1; clone size: -; V gene: TRBV6-1; CDR3 protein: CASSGAAWGTEAFF; CDR3 DNA: TGTGCCAGCAGTGGGGCAGCGTGGGGCACTGAAGCTTTCTTT
D gene: -; J gene: TRBJ1-2; clone size: -; V gene: TRBV28; CDR3 protein: CASSATTGGDGYTF; CDR3 DNA: TGTGCCAGCTCCGCCACGACAGGTGGAGATGGCTACACCTTC
D gene: -; J gene: TRBJ2-7; clone size: -; V gene: TRBV7-2; CDR3 protein: CASSPRSGQGNYEQYF; CDR3 DNA: TGTGCCAGCAGCCCCCGGTCGGGGCAGGGGAACTACGAGCAGTACTTC
D gene: -; J gene: TRBJ1-2; clone size: -; V gene: TRBV28; CDR3 protein: CASSFGGAGYTF; CDR3 DNA: TGTGCCAGCAGTTTTGGGGGAGCTGGCTACACCTTC
D gene: -; J gene: TRBJ2-5; clone size: -; V gene: TRBV7-9; CDR3 protein: CASSRSWGETQYF; CDR3 DNA: TGTGCCAGCAGCCGTAGTTGGGGGGAGACCCAGTACTTC
D gene: -; J gene: TRBJ2-7; clone size: -; V gene: TRBV14; CDR3 protein: CASSFTFPPYEQYF; CDR3 DNA: TGTGCCAGCAGCTTTACATTTCCCCCCTACGAGCAGTACTTC
D gene: -; J gene: TRBJ1-2; clone size: few; V gene: TRBV4-3; CDR3 protein: CASSQNRENYGYTF; CDR3 DNA: TGCGCCAGCAGCCAAAACAGGGAAAACTATGGCTACACCTTC
D gene: -; J gene: TRBJ2-3; clone size: -; V gene: TRBV4-3; CDR3 protein: CASSQESTNTDTQYF; CDR3 DNA: TGCGCCAGCAGCCAAGAGTCCACAAACACAGATACGCAGTATTTT
D gene: -; J gene: TRBJ2-7; clone size: few; V gene: TRBV28; CDR3 protein: CASSTPKSEQYF; CDR3 DNA: TGTGCCAGCAGCACCCCAAAATCCGAGCAGTACTTC
D gene: -; J gene: TRBJ2-5; clone size: -; V gene: TRBV9; CDR3 protein: CASSASNETQYF; CDR3 DNA: TGTGCCAGCAGCGCCTCAAATGAGACCCAGTACTTC
D gene: TRBD2; J gene: TRBJ2-2; clone size: -; V gene: TRBV9; CDR3 protein: CASSVATGGAIPQTGELFF; CDR3 DNA: TGTGCCAGCAGCGTAGCTACGGGGGGGGCAATACCCCAGACCGGGGAGCTGTTTTTT
D gene: -; J gene: TRBJ2-7; clone size: -; V gene: TRBV10-2; CDR3 protein: CASSTAGNPYEQYF; CDR3 DNA: TGCGCCAGCAGTACCGCAGGGAATCCCTACGAGCAGTACTTC
D gene: TRBD1; J gene: TRBJ1-2; clone size: -; V gene: TRBV18; CDR3 protein: CASSPGQGAVGYTF; CDR3 DNA: TGTGCCAGCTCACCGGGACAGGGGGCGGTTGGCTACACCTTC
D gene: -; J gene: TRBJ2-3; clone size: -; V gene: TRBV7-2; CDR3 protein: CASSALPGGTNTDTQYF; CDR3 DNA: TGTGCCAGCAGCGCCCTCCCCGGAGGGACAAACACAGATACGCAGTATTTT
D gene: -; J gene: TRBJ2-2; clone size: -; V gene: TRBV7-9; CDR3 protein: CASSLGAGLQVTGELFF; CDR3 DNA: TGTGCCAGCAGCTTAGGTGCGGGCCTTCAGGTGACCGGGGAGCTGTTTTTT
D gene: TRBD2; J gene: TRBJ2-1; clone size: once; V gene: TRBV4-3; CDR3 protein: CASSQQGGANEQFF; CDR3 DNA: TGCGCCAGCAGCCAACAGGGAGGGGCCAATGAGCAGTTCTTC
D gene: -; J gene: TRBJ2-1; clone size: -; V gene: TRBV7-2; CDR3 protein: CASSRRLVEGKGEQFF; CDR3 DNA: TGTGCCAGCAGCAGGCGACTGGTAGAGGGCAAGGGTGAGCAGTTCTTC
D gene: -; J gene: TRBJ2-2; clone size: -; V gene: TRBV30; CDR3 protein: CAWVRSAAGGTGELFF; CDR3 DNA: TGTGCCTGGGTTCGTTCGGCGGCCGGCGGCACCGGGGAGCTGTTTTTT
D gene: TRBD2; J gene: TRBJ2-1; clone size: few; V gene: TRBV27; CDR3 protein: CASSLALAGGYNEQFF; CDR3 DNA: TGTGCCAGCAGTTTAGCGCTAGCGGGAGGATACAATGAGCAGTTCTTC
D gene: -; J gene: TRBJ2-5; clone size: -; V gene: TRBV7-7; CDR3 protein: CASSLQQGQETQYF; CDR3 DNA: TGTGCCAGCAGCCTTCAACAGGGCCAAGAGACCCAGTACTTC
D gene: TRBD1; J gene: TRBJ2-7; clone size: -; V gene: TRBV29-1; CDR3 protein: CSVSPGQGEYEQYF; CDR3 DNA: TGCAGCGTTTCCCCGGGACAGGGGGAGTACGAGCAGTACTTC
D gene: TRBD1; J gene: TRBJ2-7; clone size: -; V gene: TRBV10-3; CDR3 protein: CAISESSGDRANF; CDR3 DNA: TGTGCCATCAGTGAGTCGTCTGGGGACAGGGCCAACTTC
D gene: -; J gene: TRBJ1-2; clone size: once; V gene: TRBV27; CDR3 protein: CASSLSSTQMINGYTF; CDR3 DNA: TGTGCCAGCAGTTTATCGAGTACTCAGATGATTAATGGCTACACCTTC
D gene: -; J gene: TRBJ2-5; clone size: once; V gene: TRBV7-2; CDR3 protein: CASSLVGSQETQYF; CDR3 DNA: TGTGCCAGCAGCTTAGTGGGCTCTCAAGAGACCCAGTACTTC
D gene: -; J gene: TRBJ2-1; clone size: -; V gene: TRBV7-2; CDR3 protein: CASSQSIDSYNEQFF; CDR3 DNA: TGTGCCAGCAGCCAGAGCATCGACTCCTACAATGAGCAGTTCTTC
D gene: TRBD2; J gene: TRBJ2-3; clone size: once; V gene: TRBV6-5; CDR3 protein: CASSYLGLAGVDTQYF; CDR3 DNA: TGTGCCAGCAGTTACCTCGGACTAGCGGGGGTGGATACGCAGTATTTT
D gene: TRBD2; J gene: TRBJ2-1; clone size: -; V gene: TRBV30; CDR3 protein: CAWSASGYNEQFF; CDR3 DNA: TGTGCCTGGAGTGCTAGCGGATACAATGAGCAGTTCTTC
D gene: TRBD2; J gene: TRBJ2-1; clone size: -; V gene: TRBV11-3; CDR3 protein: CASSSLLNSRGLPYNEQFF; CDR3 DNA: TGTGCCAGCAGCTCCCTGTTAAATTCGAGGGGACTACCCTACAATGAGCAGTTCTTC
D gene: TRBD2; J gene: TRBJ2-7; clone size: -; V gene: TRBV15; CDR3 protein: CATSRTSGVYEQYF; CDR3 DNA: TGTGCCACCAGCAGAACTAGCGGGGTATACGAGCAGTACTTC
D gene: -; J gene: TRBJ1-4; clone size: few; V gene: TRBV19; CDR3 protein: CASSRSAEEKLFF; CDR3 DNA: TGTGCCAGTAGTAGGTCCGCTGAGGAAAAACTGTTTTTT
D gene: -; J gene: TRBJ2-5; clone size: few; V gene: TRBV19; CDR3 protein: CASSGPGWETQYF; CDR3 DNA: TGTGCCAGTAGTGGGCCGGGGTGGGAGACCCAGTACTTC
D gene: -; J gene: TRBJ2-1; clone size: -; V gene: TRBV19; CDR3 protein: CASIPRAVNYNEQFF; CDR3 DNA: TGTGCCAGTATCCCCAGGGCAGTTAACTACAATGAGCAGTTCTTC
D gene: -; J gene: TRBJ1-5; clone size: -; V gene: TRBV7-6; CDR3 protein: CASSLGAGSGSNQPQHF; CDR3 DNA: TGTGCCAGCAGCTTGGGGGCCGGTTCTGGGAGCAATCAGCCCCAGCATTTT
D gene: -; J gene: TRBJ1-6; clone size: -; V gene: TRBV4-3; CDR3 protein: CASSQDRQGVSPLHF; CDR3 DNA: TGCGCCAGCAGCCAAGATAGGCAGGGAGTTTCACCCCTCCACTTT
D gene: -; J gene: TRBJ2-1; clone size: -; V gene: TRBV4-2; CDR3 protein: CASSQASRVKLFF; CDR3 DNA: TGTGCCAGCAGCCAAGCATCCCGGGTTAAACTGTTCTTC